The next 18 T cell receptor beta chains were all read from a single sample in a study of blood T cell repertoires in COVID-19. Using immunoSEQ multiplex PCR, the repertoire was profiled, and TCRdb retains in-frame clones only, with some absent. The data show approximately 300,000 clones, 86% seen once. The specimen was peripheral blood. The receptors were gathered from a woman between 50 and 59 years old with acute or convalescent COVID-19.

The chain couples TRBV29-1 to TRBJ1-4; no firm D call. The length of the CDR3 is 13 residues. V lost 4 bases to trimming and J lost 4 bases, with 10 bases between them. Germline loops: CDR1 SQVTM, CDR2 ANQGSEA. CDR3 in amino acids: CSVVGQDNEKLFF. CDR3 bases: TGCAGCGTTGTTGGGCAGGATAATGAAAAACTGTTTTTT.

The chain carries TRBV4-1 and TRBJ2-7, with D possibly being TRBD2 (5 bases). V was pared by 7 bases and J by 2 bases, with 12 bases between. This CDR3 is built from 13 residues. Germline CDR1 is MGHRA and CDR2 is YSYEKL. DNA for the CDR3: TGCGCCAGCACGGGAAGGCTAACCTACGAGCAGTACTTC. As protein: CASTGRLTYEQYF.

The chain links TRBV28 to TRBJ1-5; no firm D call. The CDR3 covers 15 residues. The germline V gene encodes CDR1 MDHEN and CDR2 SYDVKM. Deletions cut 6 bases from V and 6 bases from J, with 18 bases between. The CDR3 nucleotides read TGTGCCAGCAGAAGGCCTGGCCGGGGTAGTCAGCCCCAGCATTTT. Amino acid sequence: CASRRPGRGSQPQHF.

CDR3 sequence: CASSYFRGLTGELFF. The CDR3 bases are TGTGCCAGCAGTTACTTCCGGGGTCTAACCGGGGAGCTGTTTTTT. The chain carries TRBV6-5 and TRBJ2-2; D might be TRBD2 (5 bases). CDR1 is MNHEY and CDR2 is SVGAGI in the germline V gene. V was trimmed by 1 base and J by 5 bases, leaving 11 bases between them. This CDR3 region has 15 residues.

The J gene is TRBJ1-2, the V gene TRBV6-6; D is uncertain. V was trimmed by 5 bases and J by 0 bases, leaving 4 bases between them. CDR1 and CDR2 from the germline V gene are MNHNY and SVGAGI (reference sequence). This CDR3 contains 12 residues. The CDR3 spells CASSPANYGYTF. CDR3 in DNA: TGTGCCAGCAGTCCAGCTAACTATGGCTACACCTTC.

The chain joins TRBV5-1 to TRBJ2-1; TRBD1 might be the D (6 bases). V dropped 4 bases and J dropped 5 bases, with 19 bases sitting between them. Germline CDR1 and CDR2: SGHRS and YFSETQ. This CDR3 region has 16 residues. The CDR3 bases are TGCGCCAGCAGCCCTCAAACAGGGTTGACCAACAATGAGCAGTTCTTC. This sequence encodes CASSPQTGLTNNEQFF.

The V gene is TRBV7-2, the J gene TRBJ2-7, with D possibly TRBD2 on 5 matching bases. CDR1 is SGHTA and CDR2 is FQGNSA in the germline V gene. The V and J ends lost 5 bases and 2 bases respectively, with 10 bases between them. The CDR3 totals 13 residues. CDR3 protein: CASSPRRAYEQYF. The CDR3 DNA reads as TGTGCCAGCAGCCCTCGGCGGGCCTACGAGCAGTACTTC.

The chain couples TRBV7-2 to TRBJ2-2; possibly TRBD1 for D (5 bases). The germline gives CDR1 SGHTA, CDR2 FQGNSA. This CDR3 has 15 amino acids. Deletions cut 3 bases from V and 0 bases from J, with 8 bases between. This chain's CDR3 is CASSFRQTNTGELFF. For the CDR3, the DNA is TGTGCCAGCAGCTTTAGACAGACGAACACCGGGGAGCTGTTTTTT.

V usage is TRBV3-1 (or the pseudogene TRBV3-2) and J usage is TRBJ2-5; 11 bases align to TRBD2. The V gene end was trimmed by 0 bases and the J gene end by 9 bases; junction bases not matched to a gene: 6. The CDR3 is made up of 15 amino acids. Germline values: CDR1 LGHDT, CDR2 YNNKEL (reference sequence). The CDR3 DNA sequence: TGTGCCAGCAGCCAAGATTTACTAGCGGGAGCGGCCCAGTACTTC. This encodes CASSQDLLAGAAQYF.

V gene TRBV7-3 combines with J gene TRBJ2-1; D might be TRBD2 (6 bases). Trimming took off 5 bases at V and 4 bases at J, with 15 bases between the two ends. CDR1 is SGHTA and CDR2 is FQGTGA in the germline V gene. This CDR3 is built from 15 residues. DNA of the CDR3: TGTGCCAGCAGCAAGGAGGGGACGGTATACAATGAGCAGTTCTTC. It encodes CASSKEGTVYNEQFF.

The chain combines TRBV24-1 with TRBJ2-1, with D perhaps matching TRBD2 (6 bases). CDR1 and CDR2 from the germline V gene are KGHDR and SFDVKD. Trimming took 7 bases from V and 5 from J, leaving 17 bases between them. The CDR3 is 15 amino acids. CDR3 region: CATSPGLRMDNEQFF. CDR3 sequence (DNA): TGTGCCACCAGCCCGGGACTCCGAATGGACAATGAGCAGTTCTTC.

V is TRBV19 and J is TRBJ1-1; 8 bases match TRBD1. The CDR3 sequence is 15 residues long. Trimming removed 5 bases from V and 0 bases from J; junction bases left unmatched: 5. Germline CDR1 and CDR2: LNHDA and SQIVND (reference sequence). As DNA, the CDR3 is TGTGCCAGTAGTCTCCGACAGGGGATGAACACTGAAGCTTTCTTT. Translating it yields CASSLRQGMNTEAFF.

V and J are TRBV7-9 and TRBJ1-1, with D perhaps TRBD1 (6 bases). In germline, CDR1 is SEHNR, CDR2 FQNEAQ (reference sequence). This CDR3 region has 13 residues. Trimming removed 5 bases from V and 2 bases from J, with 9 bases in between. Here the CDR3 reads CASSARGNTEAFF. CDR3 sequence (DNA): TGTGCCAGCAGCGCCAGGGGTAACACTGAAGCTTTCTTT.

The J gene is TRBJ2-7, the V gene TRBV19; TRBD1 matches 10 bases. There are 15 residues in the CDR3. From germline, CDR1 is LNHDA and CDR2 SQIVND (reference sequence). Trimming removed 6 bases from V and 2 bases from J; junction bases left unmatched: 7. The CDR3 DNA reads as TGTGCCAGTAGGAAGGGGGACAGGGGTACCTACGAGCAGTACTTC. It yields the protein CASRKGDRGTYEQYF.

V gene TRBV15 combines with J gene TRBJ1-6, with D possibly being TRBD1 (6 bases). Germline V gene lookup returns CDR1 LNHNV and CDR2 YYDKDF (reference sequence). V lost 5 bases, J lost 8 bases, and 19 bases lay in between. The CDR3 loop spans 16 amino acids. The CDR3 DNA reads TGTGCCACCAGCCTTGGGGGCAGTGGTAGGGATTCACCCCTCCACTTT. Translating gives CATSLGGSGRDSPLHF. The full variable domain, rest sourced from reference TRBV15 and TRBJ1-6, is DAMVIQNPRYQVTQFGKPVTLSCSQTLNHNVMYWYQQKSSQAPKLLFHYYDKDFNNEADTPDNFQSRRPNTSFCFLDIRSPGLGDTAMYLCATSLGGSGRDSPLHFGNGTRLTVT.

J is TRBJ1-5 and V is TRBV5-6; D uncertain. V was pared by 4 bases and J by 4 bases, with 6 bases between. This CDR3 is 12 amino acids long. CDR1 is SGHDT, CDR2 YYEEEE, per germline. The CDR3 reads CASSPGNQPQHF. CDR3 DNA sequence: TGTGCCAGCAGCCCCGGGAATCAGCCCCAGCATTTT.

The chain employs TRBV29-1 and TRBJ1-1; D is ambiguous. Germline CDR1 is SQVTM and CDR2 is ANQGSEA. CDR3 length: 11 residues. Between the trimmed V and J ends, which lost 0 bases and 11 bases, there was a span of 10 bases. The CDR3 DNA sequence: TGCAGCGTTGAAGAACGGGTGAATGCTTTCTTT. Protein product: CSVEERVNAFF.

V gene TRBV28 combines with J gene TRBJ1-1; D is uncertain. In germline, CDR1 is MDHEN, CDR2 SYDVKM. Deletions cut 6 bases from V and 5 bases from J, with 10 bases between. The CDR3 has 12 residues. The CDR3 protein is CASRAPGTEAFF. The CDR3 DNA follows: TGTGCCAGCAGGGCCCCGGGAACTGAAGCTTTCTTT.